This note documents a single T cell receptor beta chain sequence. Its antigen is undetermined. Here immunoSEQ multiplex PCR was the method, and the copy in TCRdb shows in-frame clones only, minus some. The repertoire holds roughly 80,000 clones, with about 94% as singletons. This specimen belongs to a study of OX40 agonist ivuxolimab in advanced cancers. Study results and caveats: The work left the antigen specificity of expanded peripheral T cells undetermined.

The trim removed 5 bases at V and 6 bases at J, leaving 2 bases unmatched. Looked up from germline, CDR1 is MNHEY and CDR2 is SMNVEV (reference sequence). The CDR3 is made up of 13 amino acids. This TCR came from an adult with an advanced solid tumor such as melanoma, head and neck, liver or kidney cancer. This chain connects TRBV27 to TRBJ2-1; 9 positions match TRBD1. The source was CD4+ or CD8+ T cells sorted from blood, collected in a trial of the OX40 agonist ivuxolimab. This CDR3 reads CASSVTGGNEQFF. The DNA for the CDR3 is TGTGCCAGCAGTGTGACAGGGGGCAATGAGCAGTTCTTC.